This paragraph covers one T cell receptor beta chain sequence. Arm-PCR of CDR3 regions and iRepertoire HTBI primers were used to build TCR beta libraries. Each CDR3 protein gets one entry after TCRdb re-called the multiplex PCR reads with MiXCR. Among about 620,000 distinct CDR3 sequences listed, approximately 15% were seen once. The time point is: newly diagnosed GD, antithyroid drugs for less than 3 months. PBMC-extracted RNA yielded the TCR library. The sample is drawn from a study of regulatory T cells in long-lasting Graves disease. The germline V gene has CDR1 SGDLS and CDR2 YYNGEE. V lost 3 bases to trimming and J lost 6 bases; unmatched junction nucleotides: 10. This CDR3 region has 15 residues. These sequences were also reported in another study, on T cells in Graves' hyperthyroidism and ophthalmopathy.

This chain uses TRBV9 with TRBJ2-7; TRBD2 agrees at 9 bases. This clonotype was obtained from a woman in her 30s with Graves disease. The material sequenced was peripheral blood mononuclear cells (PBMCs), taken at new diagnosis, from a patient treated with antithyroid drugs. The CDR3 is CASSEDSGLASEQYF. The CDR3 DNA is TGTGCCAGCAGCGAAGACTCCGGACTAGCGAGCGAGCAGTACTTC.